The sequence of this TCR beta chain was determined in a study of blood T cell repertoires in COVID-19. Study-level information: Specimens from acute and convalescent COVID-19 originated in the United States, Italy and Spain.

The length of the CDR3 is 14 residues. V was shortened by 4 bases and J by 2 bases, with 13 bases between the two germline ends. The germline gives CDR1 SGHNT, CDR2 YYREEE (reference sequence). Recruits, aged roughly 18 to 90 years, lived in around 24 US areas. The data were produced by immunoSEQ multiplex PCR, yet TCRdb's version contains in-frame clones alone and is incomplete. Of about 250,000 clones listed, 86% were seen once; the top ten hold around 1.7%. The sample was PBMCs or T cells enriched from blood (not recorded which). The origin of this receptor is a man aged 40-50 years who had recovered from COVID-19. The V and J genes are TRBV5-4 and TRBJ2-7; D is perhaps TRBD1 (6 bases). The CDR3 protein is CASSPGTRTYEQYF. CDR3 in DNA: TGTGCCAGCAGCCCCGGGACACGGACCTACGAGCAGTACTTC.